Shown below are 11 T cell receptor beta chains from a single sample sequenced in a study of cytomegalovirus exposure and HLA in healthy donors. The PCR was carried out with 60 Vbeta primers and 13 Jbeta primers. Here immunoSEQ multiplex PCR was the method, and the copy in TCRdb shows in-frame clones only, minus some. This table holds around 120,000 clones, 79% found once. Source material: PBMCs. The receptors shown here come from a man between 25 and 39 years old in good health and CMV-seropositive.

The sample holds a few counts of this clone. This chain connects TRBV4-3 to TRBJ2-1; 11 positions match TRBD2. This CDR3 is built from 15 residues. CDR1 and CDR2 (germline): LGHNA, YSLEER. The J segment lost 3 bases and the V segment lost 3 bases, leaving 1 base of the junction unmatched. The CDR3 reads CASSQGTSGYNEQFF. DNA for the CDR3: TGCGCCAGCAGCCAGGGGACTAGCGGCTACAATGAGCAGTTCTTC.

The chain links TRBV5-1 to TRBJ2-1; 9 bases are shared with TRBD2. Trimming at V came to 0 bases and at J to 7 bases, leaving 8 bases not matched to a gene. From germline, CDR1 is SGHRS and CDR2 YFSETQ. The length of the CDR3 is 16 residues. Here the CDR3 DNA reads TGCGCCAGCAGCTTGGTTGGCCTAGCGGGAAAGAATGAGCAGTTCTTC. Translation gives CASSLVGLAGKNEQFF.

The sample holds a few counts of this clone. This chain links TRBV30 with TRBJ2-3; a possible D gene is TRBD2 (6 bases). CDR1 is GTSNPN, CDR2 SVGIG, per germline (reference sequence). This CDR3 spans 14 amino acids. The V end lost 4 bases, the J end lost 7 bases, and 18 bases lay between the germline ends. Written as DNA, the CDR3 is TGTGCCTGGACTTTGGGAGGCAGAGATTATACGCAGTATTTT. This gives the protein CAWTLGGRDYTQYF.

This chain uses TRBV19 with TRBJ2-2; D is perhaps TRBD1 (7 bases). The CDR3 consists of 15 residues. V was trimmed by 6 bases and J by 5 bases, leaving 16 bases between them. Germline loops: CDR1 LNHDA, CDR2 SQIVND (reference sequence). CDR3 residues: CASRPDREVTGELFF. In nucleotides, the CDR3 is TGTGCCAGTAGGCCTGACAGGGAGGTAACCGGGGAGCTGTTTTTT.

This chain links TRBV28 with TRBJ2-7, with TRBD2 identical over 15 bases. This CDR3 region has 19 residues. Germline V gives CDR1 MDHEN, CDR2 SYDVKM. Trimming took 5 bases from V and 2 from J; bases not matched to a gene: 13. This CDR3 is CASSLFEGLAGGVAYEQYF. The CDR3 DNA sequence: TGTGCCAGCAGTCTATTTGAGGGACTAGCGGGAGGCGTCGCCTACGAGCAGTACTTC.

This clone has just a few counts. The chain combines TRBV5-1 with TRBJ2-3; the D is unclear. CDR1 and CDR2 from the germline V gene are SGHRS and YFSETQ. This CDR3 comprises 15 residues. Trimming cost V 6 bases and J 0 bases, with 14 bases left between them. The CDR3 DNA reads TGCGCCAGCAAACGCGACGGAGCTAGCACAGATACGCAGTATTTT. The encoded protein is CASKRDGASTDTQYF. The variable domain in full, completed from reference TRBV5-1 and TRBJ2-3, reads KAGVTQTPRYLIKTRGQQVTLSCSPISGHRSVSWYQQTPGQGLQFLFEYFSETQRNKGNFPGRFSGRQFSNSRSEMNVSTLELGDSALYLCASKRDGASTDTQYFGPGTRLTVL.

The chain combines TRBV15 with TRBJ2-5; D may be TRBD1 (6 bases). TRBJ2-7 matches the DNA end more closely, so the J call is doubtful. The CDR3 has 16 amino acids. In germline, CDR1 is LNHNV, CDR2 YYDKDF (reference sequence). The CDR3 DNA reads TGTGCCACCAGCAGAGAGGAACCCGGGACACCCTACGAGCAGTACTTC. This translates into CATSREEPGTPYEQYF.

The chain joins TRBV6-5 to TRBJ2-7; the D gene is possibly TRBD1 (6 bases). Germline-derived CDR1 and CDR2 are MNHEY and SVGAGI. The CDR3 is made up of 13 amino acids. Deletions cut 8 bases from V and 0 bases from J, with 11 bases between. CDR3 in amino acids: CASSKTGSYEQYF. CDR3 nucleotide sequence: TGTGCCAGCTCTAAGACAGGCTCCTACGAGCAGTACTTC.

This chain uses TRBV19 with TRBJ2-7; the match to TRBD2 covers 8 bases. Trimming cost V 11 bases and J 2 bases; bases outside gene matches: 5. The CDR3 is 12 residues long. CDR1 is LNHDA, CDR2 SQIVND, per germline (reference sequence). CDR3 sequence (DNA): TGTGCCTCCTTAGCGGGGACCTACGAGCAGTACTTC. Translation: CASLAGTYEQYF. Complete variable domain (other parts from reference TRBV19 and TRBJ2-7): DGGITQSPKYLFRKEGQNVTLSCEQNLNHDAMYWYRQDPGQGLRLIYYSQIVNDFQKGDIAEGYSVSREKKESFPLTVTSAQKNPTAFYLCASLAGTYEQYFGPGTRLTVT.

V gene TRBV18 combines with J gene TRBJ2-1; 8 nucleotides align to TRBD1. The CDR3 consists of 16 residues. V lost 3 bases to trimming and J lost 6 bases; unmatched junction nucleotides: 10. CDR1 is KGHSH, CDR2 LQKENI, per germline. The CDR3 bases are TGTGCCAGCTCACCCCCAGCAGGGGGCGGGATCAATGAGCAGTTCTTC. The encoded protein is CASSPPAGGGINEQFF.

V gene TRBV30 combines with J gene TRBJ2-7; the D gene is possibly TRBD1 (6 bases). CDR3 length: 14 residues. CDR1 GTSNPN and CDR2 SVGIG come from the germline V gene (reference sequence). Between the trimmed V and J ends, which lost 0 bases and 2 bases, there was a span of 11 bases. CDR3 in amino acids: CAWSVLQGPYEQYF. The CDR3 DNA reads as TGTGCCTGGAGTGTACTACAGGGCCCCTACGAGCAGTACTTC. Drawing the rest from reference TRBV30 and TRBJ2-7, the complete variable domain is SQTIHQWPATLVQPVGSPLSLECTVEGTSNPNLYWYRQAAGRGLQLLFYSVGIGQISSEVPQNLSASRPQDRQFILSSKKLLLSDSGFYLCAWSVLQGPYEQYFGPGTRLTVT.